The 21 T cell receptor beta chains reported below all come from one sample, sequenced in a study of siplizumab effects on memory and regulatory T cells. Repertoires were generated with immunoSEQ multiplex PCR, while TCRdb's copy carries only in-frame clones and drops some. The sample carries roughly 100,000 clones, around 93% recorded once. The sequencing input was CD4+ T cells sorted from blood. These TCRs come from a human donor in good health.

The J gene is TRBJ1-1, the V gene TRBV5-1; D might be TRBD1 (5 bases). CDR3 length equals 12 residues. Germline CDR1 reads SGHRS; CDR2 reads YFSETQ. V lost 4 bases and J lost 8, with 12 bases in between. The CDR3 DNA is TGCGCCAGCAGCATCCAGGGACGGGAAGCTTTCTTT. This encodes CASSIQGREAFF.

This rearrangement joins TRBV2 to TRBJ2-5; 7 bases are a match to TRBD1. The CDR3 consists of 16 residues. V shed 3 bases and J 1 base; nucleotides not matched to a gene: 8. Germline CDR1 is SNHLY and CDR2 is FYNNEI. The DNA of the CDR3 is TGTGCCAGCAGTGAGGAGAGGGGGACAGTCCAAGAGACCCAGTACTTC. Its translation is CASSEERGTVQETQYF.

The chain is built from TRBV2 and TRBJ2-1; 12 positions match TRBD2. CDR3 length equals 17 residues. Germline CDR1 and CDR2: SNHLY and FYNNEI. The junction had 6 bases not matched to a gene; V was cut back by 0 bases and J by 6 bases. For the CDR3, the DNA is TGTGCCAGCAGTGAAGCAAGACTAGCGGGAGATCTCAATGAGCAGTTCTTC. Encoded protein: CASSEARLAGDLNEQFF. The full variable domain, its missing parts supplied by reference TRBV2 and TRBJ2-1, is EPEVTQTPSHQVTQMGQEVILRCVPISNHLYFYWYRQILGQKVEFLVSFYNNEISEKSEIFDDQFSVERPDGSNFTLKIRSTKLEDSAMYFCASSEARLAGDLNEQFFGPGTRLTVL.

The V gene is TRBV11-2, the J gene TRBJ2-7; D is undetermined. The CDR3 extends over 11 amino acids. V was pared by 8 bases and J by 5 bases, with 10 bases between. Per the germline V gene, CDR1 is SGHAT and CDR2 is FQNNGV. The CDR3 coding sequence is TGTGCCAGCTCCCTCTCGGACGAGCAGTACTTC. Its translation is CASSLSDEQYF.

The V call is TRBV5-1, the J call TRBJ1-4; TRBD1 matches 7 bases. Unmatched junction bases numbered 6, after V lost 0 bases and J lost 7 bases. Germline assignment: CDR1 SGHRS and CDR2 YFSETQ. This CDR3 region has 15 residues. In DNA, the CDR3 is TGCGCCAGCAGCTTGGTGGCAGGGGGTTCTGAAAAACTGTTTTTT. Translated, it gives CASSLVAGGSEKLFF. The full variable domain, rest sourced from reference TRBV5-1 and TRBJ1-4, is KAGVTQTPRYLIKTRGQQVTLSCSPISGHRSVSWYQQTPGQGLQFLFEYFSETQRNKGNFPGRFSGRQFSNSRSEMNVSTLELGDSALYLCASSLVAGGSEKLFFGSGTQLSVL.

The CDR3 nucleotides are TGTGCCAGCAGTGTAAGGAATCTCTATGGCTACACCTTC. It encodes CASSVRNLYGYTF. V and J are TRBV2 and TRBJ1-2; D not resolved. From germline, CDR1 is SNHLY and CDR2 FYNNEI. CDR3 length equals 13 residues. V was trimmed by 4 bases and J by 4 bases, leaving 10 bases between them.

The chain joins TRBV11-3 to TRBJ1-4; unclear D gene. V gave up 5 bases and J gave up 8 bases, with 12 bases separating them. The CDR3 sequence is 13 residues long. The germline V gene encodes CDR1 SGHNT and CDR2 YENEEA. In DNA form, the CDR3 reads TGTGCCAGCAGCGGAGCTCGAGGGGAAAAACTGTTTTTT. This codes for CASSGARGEKLFF.

The chain couples TRBV11-1 to TRBJ2-1; 7 positions match TRBD2. Trimming at V came to 5 bases and at J to 7 bases, leaving 11 bases not matched to a gene. Germline assignment: CDR1 SGHAT and CDR2 FQDESV (reference sequence). This CDR3 contains 15 residues. The CDR3 bases are TGTGCCAGCAGCCTTCTAGCGGAAAAGGGGAATGAGCAGTTCTTC. Translated, it gives CASSLLAEKGNEQFF.

To note about this clone: Within the sample, other DNA sequences also encode this same CDR3. The rearrangement uses TRBV5-1 and TRBJ1-2; D is uncertain. The CDR3 is made up of 12 amino acids. V was trimmed by 2 bases and J by 2 bases, leaving 4 bases between them. Germline values: CDR1 SGHRS, CDR2 YFSETQ. The CDR3 bases are TGCGCCAGCAGCTTAGAAAACTATGGCTACACCTTC. Amino acids: CASSLENYGYTF.

The chain recombines TRBV2 with TRBJ2-7; D call uncertain. The CDR3 length is 12 residues. Germline-derived CDR1 and CDR2 are SNHLY and FYNNEI. V gave up 6 bases and J gave up 0 bases, with 6 bases separating them. CDR3 in amino acids: CASSPSSYEQYF. DNA of the CDR3: TGTGCCAGCAGCCCGAGCTCCTACGAGCAGTACTTC.

The chain uses TRBV5-6 and TRBJ2-7, with D tentatively TRBD2 (5 bases). V was clipped by 1 base and J by 2 bases, with 10 bases between them. This CDR3 is 14 amino acids long. Germline loops: CDR1 SGHDT, CDR2 YYEEEE. The CDR3 DNA reads as TGTGCCAGCAGCTTGCGGGGTAACCCCTACGAGCAGTACTTC. It codes for CASSLRGNPYEQYF. Complete variable domain (other parts from reference TRBV5-6 and TRBJ2-7): DAGVTQSPTHLIKTRGQQVTLRCSPKSGHDTVSWYQQALGQGPQFIFQYYEEEERQRGNFPDRFSGHQFPNYSSELNVNALLLGDSALYLCASSLRGNPYEQYFGPGTRLTVT.

The rearrangement links TRBV7-3 to TRBJ2-1; 8 nucleotides agree with TRBD1. CDR1 is SGHTA, CDR2 FQGTGA, per germline. The ends lost 5 bases at V and 4 bases at J; junction bases unmatched: 7. This CDR3 comprises 15 residues. The CDR3 DNA follows: TGTGCCAGCAGCGCTACAGGGGGGCATTACAATGAGCAGTTCTTC. It is translated as CASSATGGHYNEQFF. Full variable domain (missing parts from reference TRBV7-3 and TRBJ2-1): GAGVSQTPSNKVTEKGKYVELRCDPISGHTALYWYRQSLGQGPEFLIYFQGTGAADDSGLPNDRFFAVRPEGSVSTLKIQRTERGDSAVYLCASSATGGHYNEQFFGPGTRLTVL.

The chain joins TRBV5-6 to TRBJ2-7; D not resolved. Germline CDR1 reads SGHDT; CDR2 reads YYEEEE. This CDR3 spans 12 amino acids. The germline V and J ends were trimmed by 4 bases and 3 bases, with 8 bases remaining between them. The chain's CDR3 is CASSLSGYEQYF. As DNA, the CDR3 is TGTGCCAGCAGCCTGTCAGGCTACGAGCAGTACTTC.

V is TRBV19 and J is TRBJ2-7; 11 bases are shared with TRBD2. CDR1 LNHDA and CDR2 SQIVND come from the germline V gene (reference sequence). This CDR3 contains 15 residues. Unmatched junction bases numbered 9, after V lost 2 bases and J lost 9 bases. CDR3 loop: CASSILAGGPSVQYF. In DNA, the CDR3 is TGTGCCAGTAGTATACTAGCGGGGGGACCTTCGGTGCAGTACTTC.

The chain has TRBV7-9 and TRBJ2-1; no clear D gene. The V and J ends lost 2 bases and 3 bases respectively, with 14 bases between them. The CDR3 length is 16 residues. The germline CDR1 and CDR2 sequences are SEHNR and FQNEAQ (reference sequence). CDR3 bases: TGTGCCAGCAGCTTATTTTCCCGGACGGACTACAATGAGCAGTTCTTC. Residues: CASSLFSRTDYNEQFF.

This clone was detected a few times. V and J are TRBV18 and TRBJ1-4, with a weak D call TRBD1 (6 bases). V was trimmed by 2 bases and J by 7 bases, leaving 11 bases between them. The CDR3 sequence is 14 residues long. Germline V gene lookup returns CDR1 KGHSH and CDR2 LQKENI. In nucleotides, the CDR3 is TGTGCCAGCTCACCAATTTCAGGGGTTGAAAAACTGTTTTTT. It yields the protein CASSPISGVEKLFF.

The chain combines TRBV14 with TRBJ1-3; D remains unclear. V was clipped by 3 bases and J by 4 bases, with 16 bases between them. CDR1 and CDR2 from the germline V gene are SGHDN and FVKESK. The CDR3 spans 16 residues. In nucleotides, the CDR3 is TGTGCCAGCAGCCAGGCTATAGGGCGCAAAGGAAACACCATATATTTT. Its translation: CASSQAIGRKGNTIYF.

The chain combines TRBV11-3 with TRBJ2-7; 10 bases are a match to TRBD1. This CDR3 region has 15 residues. The germline V gene encodes CDR1 SGHNT and CDR2 YENEEA. After removal of 5 bases from V and 0 bases from J, the junction contained 4 bases not matched to a gene. CDR3 in amino acids: CASSLGQGNSYEQYF. The CDR3, as DNA: TGTGCCAGCAGCCTGGGACAGGGGAACTCCTACGAGCAGTACTTC.

The J gene is TRBJ2-5, the V gene TRBV7-2, with 9 bases fitting TRBD2. In germline, CDR1 is SGHTA, CDR2 FQGNSA. The CDR3 runs to 14 residues. The junction had 6 bases not matched to a gene; V was cut back by 5 bases and J by 5 bases. In nucleotides, the CDR3 is TGTGCCAGCAGCGGCGGGAGGGCCCCGGAGACCCAGTACTTC. Protein sequence: CASSGGRAPETQYF.

The V call is TRBV10-1, the J call TRBJ1-1, with unresolved D. The CDR3 covers 16 residues. Germline lookup yields CDR1 WNHNN and CDR2 SYGVQD (reference sequence). Trimming pared 5 bases from V and 0 bases from J, leaving 16 bases between. The CDR3 DNA is TGCGCCAGCAGTTCTGTTAGGAATCTGATGAACACTGAAGCTTTCTTT. Protein sequence: CASSSVRNLMNTEAFF.

The CDR3 protein is CASSYQGVRDSPLHF. The CDR3 nucleotides read TGTGCCAGCAGTTATCAGGGGGTTCGTGATTCACCCCTCCACTTT. J is TRBJ1-6 and V is TRBV6-5; 7 nucleotides line up with TRBD1. Losses at the gene ends were 3 bases for V and 8 bases for J; bases not matched to a gene: 7. CDR3 length: 15 amino acids. Germline V gives CDR1 MNHEY, CDR2 SVGAGI.